These 30 T cell receptor beta chains originate from one sample sequenced in a study of blood T cell repertoires in COVID-19. The assay was immunoSEQ multiplex PCR, and TCRdb's table has in-frame clones only and misses some. The table shows 370,000 or so clones, with approximately 80% occurring only once. Sequenced material: peripheral blood. The source is a human donor with acute or convalescent COVID-19. The donor label of this sample is uncertain.

This chain joins TRBV27 and TRBJ2-2, with 8 bases matching TRBD1. Germline lookup yields CDR1 MNHEY and CDR2 SMNVEV (reference sequence). V shed 5 bases and J 1 base; nucleotides not matched to a gene: 6. The CDR3 extends over 16 amino acids. The CDR3 DNA is TGTGCCAGCAGTCGAACCGGGACAGGGAACACCGGGGAGCTGTTTTTT. This gives the protein CASSRTGTGNTGELFF.

CDR3 sequence: CASSDRSGLFYEQYF. DNA of the CDR3: TGTGCCAGCAGTGATAGATCGGGACTCTTCTACGAGCAGTACTTC. This chain joins TRBV6-1 and TRBJ2-7, with D tentatively TRBD2 (6 bases). With 3 bases removed from V and 3 bases from J, the gap between germline ends came to 15 bases. Germline V gene sequence: CDR1 MNHNS, CDR2 SASEGT. This CDR3 contains 15 residues.

This clone came up a few times. The chain joins TRBV6-4 to TRBJ1-1; 8 bases line up with TRBD1. The V segment lost 5 bases and the J segment 3 bases; nucleotides outside the gene matches: 5. The CDR3 has 14 amino acids. Germline assignment: CDR1 MRHNA and CDR2 SNTAGT. CDR3 protein: CASSQGQGDTEAFF. CDR3 sequence (DNA): TGTGCCAGCAGTCAAGGACAGGGAGACACTGAAGCTTTCTTT.

This chain joins TRBV7-6 and TRBJ2-2; 8 bases fit TRBD2. After removal of 4 bases from V and 6 bases from J, the junction contained 16 bases not matched to a gene. The CDR3 runs to 18 residues. Germline V gene lookup returns CDR1 SGHVS and CDR2 FNYEAQ. CDR3 sequence (DNA): TGTGCCAGCAGCTCCACTACCGGGACTAGAGGAGACCCCGGGGAGCTGTTTTTT. Residues: CASSSTTGTRGDPGELFF.

The J gene is TRBJ1-3, the V gene TRBV6-5; TRBD1 is a possible D gene (6 bases). CDR3 length equals 16 residues. Germline V gene lookup returns CDR1 MNHEY and CDR2 SVGAGI. Trimming cost V 0 bases and J 2 bases, with 11 bases left between them. The CDR3 nucleotides are TGTGCCAGCAGTTACTCGGGGGCAGGGACTGGAAACACCATATATTTT. It yields the protein CASSYSGAGTGNTIYF.

The rearrangement joins TRBV7-8 to TRBJ1-6; D remains unclear. This CDR3 is built from 16 residues. The germline V gene has CDR1 SGHVS and CDR2 FQNEAQ. The V gene lost 5 bases and the J gene lost 0 bases, with 11 bases spanning the gap. The CDR3, as DNA: TGTGCCAGCAGCCCGCCGGGAGGCTCCTATAATTCACCCCTCCACTTT. Translating gives CASSPPGGSYNSPLHF.

This clone appeared a few times. This chain connects TRBV18 to TRBJ2-7; tentative D call: TRBD1 (6 bases). The CDR3 totals 16 residues. Germline assignment: CDR1 KGHSH and CDR2 LQKENI. Between the trimmed V and J ends, which lost 4 bases and 1 base, there was a span of 17 bases. The CDR3 is CASSLAPDRLSYEQYF. The CDR3 DNA sequence: TGTGCCAGCTCACTTGCCCCGGACAGACTTTCCTACGAGCAGTACTTC.

This clone was counted a single time. The gene calls are TRBV5-5 and TRBJ1-1, with D possibly matching TRBD1 (5 bases). V gave up 0 bases and J gave up 3 bases, with 12 bases separating them. The CDR3 totals 15 residues. Germline lookup yields CDR1 SGHKS and CDR2 YYEKEE (reference sequence). The CDR3 loop reads CASSLEGFRYTEAFF. CDR3 nucleotides: TGTGCCAGCAGCTTGGAGGGGTTTAGGTACACTGAAGCTTTCTTT.

CDR3 in DNA: TGTGCCAGTTCAGTGGAAGCCACTAATGAAGCTTTCTTT. Its translation: CASSVEATNEAFF. V gene TRBV2 combines with J gene TRBJ1-1; D is undetermined. The germline V and J ends were trimmed by 9 bases and 7 bases, with 18 bases remaining between them. Germline V lookup: CDR1 SNHLY, CDR2 FYNNEI. The CDR3 spans 13 residues. The variable domain in full, with the rest retrieved from reference TRBV2 and TRBJ1-1, is EPEVTQTPSHQVTQMGQEVILRCVPISNHLYFYWYRQILGQKVEFLVSFYNNEISEKSEIFDDQFSVERPDGSNFTLKIRSTKLEDSAMYFCASSVEATNEAFFGQGTRLTVV.

This rearrangement joins TRBV5-4 to TRBJ1-1; 9 bases fit TRBD1. Germline V gene data show CDR1 as SGHNT and CDR2 as YYREEE (reference sequence). J was trimmed by 4 bases and V by 3 bases; bases with no gene match: 4. This CDR3 has 14 residues. CDR3 amino acids: CASSWGQGLTEAFF. CDR3 DNA: TGTGCCAGCAGCTGGGGACAGGGTCTCACTGAAGCTTTCTTT.

The V gene is TRBV7-9, the J gene TRBJ2-2, with D perhaps matching TRBD2 (6 bases). The CDR3 sequence is 15 residues long. Germline V gene data show CDR1 as SEHNR and CDR2 as FQNEAQ (reference sequence). Trimming took off 1 base at V and 6 bases at J, with 12 bases between the two ends. In DNA, the CDR3 is TGTGCCAGCAGCTTAGTAGGCGGGGTCGCCGGGGAGCTGTTTTTT. It is translated as CASSLVGGVAGELFF.

The genes are TRBV7-6 and TRBJ2-7; 9 bases match TRBD1. Trimming took 5 bases from V and 3 from J; bases not matched to a gene: 2. CDR3 length equals 13 residues. From germline, CDR1 is SGHVS and CDR2 FNYEAQ. CDR3 sequence: CASSTTGGYEQYF. Written as DNA, the CDR3 is TGTGCCAGCAGCACGACAGGGGGCTACGAGCAGTACTTC.

J is TRBJ2-2 and V is TRBV30, with 14 bases aligning to TRBD2. The V and J ends lost 3 bases and 8 bases, in that order; junction bases with no gene match: 8. Looked up from germline, CDR1 is GTSNPN and CDR2 is SVGIG (reference sequence). The CDR3 has 16 residues. In DNA form, the CDR3 reads TGTGCCTGGAGGCCCCCTGGACTAGCGGGAGGTGGGGAGCTGTTTTTT. The encoded protein is CAWRPPGLAGGGELFF.

This chain uses TRBV6-1 with TRBJ1-2; possible D gene TRBD1, 6 bases. CDR3 length equals 15 residues. In germline, CDR1 is MNHNS, CDR2 SASEGT. Deletions cut 0 bases from V and 4 bases from J, with 12 bases between. Written as DNA, the CDR3 is TGTGCCAGCAGTGAAGCGACAGGCCCGAGCTATGGCTACACCTTC. Its protein is CASSEATGPSYGYTF.

This clone showed up just once. The chain uses TRBV28 and TRBJ1-5; TRBD1 matches 9 bases. The CDR3 runs to 15 residues. Germline V CDR1 and CDR2: MDHEN, SYDVKM. The V segment lost 4 bases and the J segment 4 bases; nucleotides outside the gene matches: 5. Here the CDR3 reads CASSSQGARNQPQHF. The CDR3 DNA reads as TGTGCCAGCAGTTCACAGGGGGCGCGTAATCAGCCCCAGCATTTT.

The sample holds one count of this clone. The CDR3 sequence: CATSDTSTSTDTQYF. CDR3 bases: TGTGCCACCAGTGATACTAGCACGAGCACAGATACGCAGTATTTT. The V gene is TRBV24-1, the J gene TRBJ2-3, with D tentatively TRBD2 (6 bases). The CDR3 consists of 15 residues. The germline V gene has CDR1 KGHDR and CDR2 SFDVKD. The germline V and J ends were trimmed by 3 bases and 0 bases, with 9 bases remaining between them.

The rearrangement uses TRBV2 and TRBJ1-5; 9 bases map to TRBD1. With V trimmed by 5 bases and J by 6 bases, 14 bases remained unmatched. This CDR3 has 17 amino acids. Germline V gene lookup returns CDR1 SNHLY and CDR2 FYNNEI. CDR3 residues: CASSPDLNRGQLQPQHF. CDR3 nucleotide sequence: TGTGCCAGCAGTCCCGACTTAAACAGGGGGCAGCTTCAGCCCCAGCATTTT.

The rearrangement joins TRBV2 to TRBJ2-3; the match to TRBD1 covers 11 bases. Germline loops: CDR1 SNHLY, CDR2 FYNNEI. There are 15 residues in the CDR3. V trimming: 6 bases; J trimming: 6 bases; junction bases outside the gene matches: 8. CDR3 region: CASSEGQGVFDTQYF. The CDR3 nucleotides are TGTGCCAGCAGCGAGGGACAGGGGGTATTTGATACGCAGTATTTT.

V gene TRBV29-1 combines with J gene TRBJ1-1, with 9 positions matching TRBD1. J was trimmed by 4 bases and V by 6 bases; bases with no gene match: 18. This CDR3 has 17 amino acids. Germline-derived CDR1 and CDR2 are SQVTM and ANQGSEA. Here the CDR3 reads CSVLPRRGTGPSTEAFF. CDR3 nucleotide sequence: TGCAGCGTCCTCCCCCGTCGGGGGACAGGGCCGAGCACTGAAGCTTTCTTT.

The chain joins TRBV18 to TRBJ2-5; possible D gene TRBD2, 6 bases. The germline V gene has CDR1 KGHSH and CDR2 LQKENI. The germline V and J ends were trimmed by 4 bases and 3 bases, with 18 bases remaining between them. This CDR3 spans 16 amino acids. The CDR3 loop is CASSLGVRDSKETQYF. The CDR3 DNA sequence: TGTGCCAGCTCACTGGGGGTCCGGGACTCAAAAGAGACCCAGTACTTC.

DNA of the CDR3: TGCGCCAGCAGCCACCGGGACGGGAGCGGGGAGCTGTTTTTT. Residues: CASSHRDGSGELFF. The chain combines TRBV5-1 with TRBJ2-2; D is perhaps TRBD2 (6 bases). The CDR3 has 14 amino acids. Germline-derived CDR1 and CDR2 are SGHRS and YFSETQ. Trimming took 4 bases from V and 7 from J, leaving 14 bases between them.

There are a few counts of this clone. V and J are TRBV11-1 and TRBJ1-1, with D uncertain. V was cut by 1 base and J by 5 bases, with 14 bases left in between. CDR1 SGHAT and CDR2 FQDESV come from the germline V gene (reference sequence). The CDR3 extends over 15 amino acids. DNA for the CDR3: TGTGCCAGCAGCTTAGAAGAACGGGGAGGAACTGAAGCTTTCTTT. It is translated as CASSLEERGGTEAFF.

The V and J genes are TRBV28 and TRBJ2-3; TRBD2 agrees at 7 bases. The CDR3 runs 12 residues. Germline V gene sequence: CDR1 MDHEN, CDR2 SYDVKM. The junction had 6 bases not matched to a gene; V was cut back by 6 bases and J by 9 bases. The CDR3 region is CASSGGLVTQYF. CDR3 in DNA: TGTGCCAGCAGCGGGGGGTTAGTCACGCAGTATTTT.

This clone has just one count. Compared with germline, one end of the junction differs, possibly owing to a read error. The chain is built from TRBV28 and TRBJ1-4; D gene uncertain. The CDR3 has 14 amino acids. CDR1 and CDR2 from the germline V gene are MDHEN and SYDVKM. CDR3 in amino acids: CASRLWAPNEKLFF. The CDR3 DNA is TGTGCCAGCAGATTATGGGCCCCCAATGAAAAACTGTTTTTT.

This chain joins TRBV6-5 and TRBJ1-1; D is unresolved. This CDR3 contains 14 residues. Per the germline V gene, CDR1 is MNHEY and CDR2 is SVGAGI. V lost 5 bases and J 5 bases, leaving 15 bases between the germline ends. CDR3 region: CASSTLWEGTEAFF. In nucleotides, the CDR3 is TGTGCCAGCAGTACCCTATGGGAGGGAACTGAAGCTTTCTTT.

This clone has only one observation. The V gene is TRBV6-5, the J gene TRBJ1-4; TRBD1 is a possible D gene (5 bases). Germline V gene data show CDR1 as MNHEY and CDR2 as SVGAGI. The CDR3 loop spans 13 amino acids. With 6 bases removed from V and 12 bases from J, the gap between germline ends came to 17 bases. The CDR3 here is CASSQGYRGQLFF. As DNA, the CDR3 is TGTGCCAGCAGCCAAGGCTATAGGGGCCAACTGTTTTTT.

The genes are TRBV19 and TRBJ1-1, with 11 bases lining up with TRBD1. CDR1 is LNHDA, CDR2 SQIVND, per germline (reference sequence). CDR3 length: 16 amino acids. V lost 6 bases to trimming and J lost 4 bases; unmatched junction nucleotides: 10. The CDR3 bases are TGTGCCAGTAGGGGCGGACAGGGGGCGTCAACCACTGAAGCTTTCTTT. The encoded protein is CASRGGQGASTTEAFF.

The rearrangement joins TRBV4-2 to TRBJ2-4; 8 positions match TRBD2. V was pared by 4 bases and J by 8 bases, with 10 bases of the junction left unmatched. The CDR3 runs to 15 residues. Germline assignment: CDR1 LGHNA and CDR2 YNFKEQ. Here the CDR3 reads CASSRELADVDIQYF. CDR3 nucleotide sequence: TGTGCCAGCAGCCGAGAACTAGCGGATGTAGACATTCAGTACTTC.

This clone was seen more than once but under ten times. The V and J genes are TRBV6-5 and TRBJ1-2; 9 positions match TRBD1. This CDR3 has 15 amino acids. Germline trimming cut 6 bases from V and 8 bases from J; bases unmatched to any gene: 13. CDR1 is MNHEY, CDR2 SVGAGI, per germline. CDR3 DNA sequence: TGTGCCAGCAGGCTGTCCATAAACAGGGGGCGAGGCTACACCTTC. It specifies CASRLSINRGRGYTF.

The chain couples TRBV30 to TRBJ1-1, with D hard to call. This CDR3 region has 13 residues. Germline V gene data show CDR1 as GTSNPN and CDR2 as SVGIG (reference sequence). Deletions cut 7 bases from V and 4 bases from J, with 16 bases between. The CDR3 region has the DNA TGTGCCTCCAAGCACGAAGGGAGCACTGAAGCTTTCTTT. Translated, it gives CASKHEGSTEAFF.